This TCR beta chain originates from a study of chemoradiotherapy in HPV16-positive cancers. Study context: Candidate HPV-specific clones and shared TCR motifs came from a couple of HPV16-positive patients. General study points: During treatment, candidate HPV-specific clones and E7-related motifs expanded in tumor.

Trimming took off 4 bases at V and 8 bases at J, with 13 bases between the two ends. The CDR3 is 14 amino acids. CDR1 is SGHRS, CDR2 YFSETQ, per germline. This clone was counted only a few times. Antigen specificity is unknown. Profiled with immunoSEQ multiplex PCR; TCRdb holds only in-frame clones, not every one. This table has 15,000 to 20,000 clones, about four fifths appearing once. The receptor was derived from a human donor with HPV-associated anogenital cancer. The chain carries TRBV5-1 and TRBJ1-6; D uncertain. The material sequenced was blood, taken from a patient who underwent chemoradiotherapy. This CDR3 is CASSVLPGDSPLHF. The CDR3, as DNA: TGCGCCAGCAGCGTACTTCCCGGCGATTCACCCCTCCACTTT.